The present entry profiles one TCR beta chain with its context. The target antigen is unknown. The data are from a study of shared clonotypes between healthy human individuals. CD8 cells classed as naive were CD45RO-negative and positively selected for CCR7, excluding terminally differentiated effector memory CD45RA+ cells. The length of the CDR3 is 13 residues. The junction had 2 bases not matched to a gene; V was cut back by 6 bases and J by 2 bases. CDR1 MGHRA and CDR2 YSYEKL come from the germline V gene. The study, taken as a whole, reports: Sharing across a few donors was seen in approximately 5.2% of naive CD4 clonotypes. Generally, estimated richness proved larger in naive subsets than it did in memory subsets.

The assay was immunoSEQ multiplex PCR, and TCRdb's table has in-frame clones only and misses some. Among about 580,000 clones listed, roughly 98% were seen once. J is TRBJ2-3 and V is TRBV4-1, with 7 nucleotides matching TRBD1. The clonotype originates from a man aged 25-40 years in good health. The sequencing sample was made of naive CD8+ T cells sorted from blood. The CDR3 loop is CASRQGNTDTQYF. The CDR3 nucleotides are TGCGCCAGCAGACAGGGGAACACAGATACGCAGTATTTT.